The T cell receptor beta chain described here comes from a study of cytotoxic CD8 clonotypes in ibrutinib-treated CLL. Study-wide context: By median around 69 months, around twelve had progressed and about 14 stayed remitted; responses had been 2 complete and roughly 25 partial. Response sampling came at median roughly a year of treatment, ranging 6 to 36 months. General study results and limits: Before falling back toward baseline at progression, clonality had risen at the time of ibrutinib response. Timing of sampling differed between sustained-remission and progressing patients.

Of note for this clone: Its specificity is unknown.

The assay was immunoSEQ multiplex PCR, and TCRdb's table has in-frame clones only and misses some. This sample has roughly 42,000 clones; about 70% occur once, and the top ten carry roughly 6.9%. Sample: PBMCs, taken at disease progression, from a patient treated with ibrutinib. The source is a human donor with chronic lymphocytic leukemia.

The CDR3 DNA sequence: TGTGCCAGCAGTGCCGGGGAAGGAGCTTTCTTT. It translates to CASSAGEGAFF. The V gene is TRBV2, the J gene TRBJ1-1; the D is unclear. CDR1 and CDR2 from the germline V gene are SNHLY and FYNNEI. The CDR3 spans 11 residues. The germline V and J ends were trimmed by 4 bases and 10 bases, with 10 bases remaining between them.